A selection of T cell receptor beta chains follows, all from one sample in a study of shared clonotypes between healthy human individuals. Using immunoSEQ multiplex PCR, the repertoire was profiled, and TCRdb retains in-frame clones only, with some absent. The sample has 1.5 million to 2.5 million clones, about 95% seen once. Sequenced: naive CD8+ T cells sorted from blood. The receptor set was obtained from a man aged 18 to 30 in good health. Each CDR3 is given with its conserved first and last residue. D genes are given only for firm matches. The size entry is marked missing in some rows and otherwise reads once, few, many or a size class.

d_call j_call clone_size v_call cdr3_nt cdr3_aa
. TRBJ2-1 . TRBV29-1 TGCAGCGTTGTTTTCTCCCACAATGAGCAGTTCTTC CSVVFSHNEQFF
TRBD1 TRBJ2-2 . TRBV2 TGTGCCAGCAGTGAGGCCCTAACAGGGGAAGGAAACACCGGGGAGCTGTTTTTT CASSEALTGEGNTGELFF
. TRBJ1-1 . TRBV9 TGTGCCAGCAATCCGGCAGGAAACACTGAAGCTTTCTTT CASNPAGNTEAFF
. TRBJ2-7 . TRBV30 TGTGCCTGGAGCGAAACTAGGAAAGGGTACGAGCAGTACTTC CAWSETRKGYEQYF
. TRBJ2-2 . TRBV4-1 TGCGCCAGCAGCCAAGAGGCCGGGGCACTGTACACCGGGGAGCTGTTTTTT CASSQEAGALYTGELFF
. TRBJ2-3 . TRBV7-9 TGTGCCAGCAGCTCACTGGCAGGAGGCGCAGATACGCAGTATTTT CASSSLAGGADTQYF
. TRBJ1-1 once TRBV28 TGTGCCAGCAGTCCCTACCCGGACCTGGTGAACACTGAAGCTTTCTTT CASSPYPDLVNTEAFF
. TRBJ2-5 . TRBV6-6 TGTGCCAGCAGTCGATATATTGAGATCCTGGAGACCCAGTACTTC CASSRYIEILETQYF
. TRBJ2-5 . TRBV2 TGTGCCAGCAGTGAAAAAATATGGGCTGAACAAGAGACCCAGTACTTC CASSEKIWAEQETQYF
TRBD1 TRBJ2-7 . TRBV7-9 TGTGCCAGCAGCCCGGGACAGGGCCCCACCTACGAGCAGTACTTC CASSPGQGPTYEQYF
. TRBJ2-7 . TRBV5-5 TGTGCCAGCAGCTTGGCCCTCAGCTCCTACGAGCAGTACTTC CASSLALSSYEQYF
. TRBJ2-7 . TRBV7-8 TGTGCCAGCAGCTCGCCGGGGCAGACGAGGTACTACGAGCAGTACTTC CASSSPGQTRYYEQYF
. TRBJ2-7 . TRBV5-1 TGCGCCAGCAGCTTGGTCGAGCAGTACTTC CASSLVEQYF
. TRBJ1-1 . TRBV4-1 TGCGCCAGCAGCCAAGTAGAAGGGGACATCAGAGCTTTCTTT CASSQVEGDIRAFF
TRBD2 TRBJ2-7 . TRBV11-1 TGTGCCAGCCAAACCCTTAGCGGGAGGGCCCTGTACGAGCAGTACTTC CASQTLSGRALYEQYF
. TRBJ2-7 . TRBV2 TGTGCCAGCAGAGCCGGAGGGCTTTCCTACGAGCAGTACTTC CASRAGGLSYEQYF
. TRBJ2-3 . TRBV9 TGTGCCAGCAGCGTAGCGGTAGTTTTCACAGATACGCAGTATTTT CASSVAVVFTDTQYF
. TRBJ2-1 . TRBV4-1 TGCGCCAGCAGCCAAGGGTCCGTGGGGGAAAAGCAGTTCTTC CASSQGSVGEKQFF
. TRBJ1-4 . TRBV6-6 TGTGCCAGCAGTCCCAGTCCGGGACTCCTGTTTTTT CASSPSPGLLFF
. TRBJ1-1 . TRBV14 TGTGCCAGCAGCCAAGATGGGGGGCCTGGCACTGAAGCTTTCTTT CASSQDGGPGTEAFF
TRBD1 TRBJ2-7 . TRBV4-1 TGCGCCAGCAGCCACGGGACAGGGGTGGCCGAGCAGTACTTC CASSHGTGVAEQYF
. TRBJ2-7 once TRBV9 TGTGCCAGCAGCGTAGGGGGACTCTTCTACGAGCAGTACTTC CASSVGGLFYEQYF
. TRBJ2-2 . TRBV11-2 TGTGCCAGCAGTCGGGATACCGGGGAGCTGTTTTTT CASSRDTGELFF
. TRBJ1-4 . TRBV9 TGTGCCAGCAGCCCTTCGGGGTCGACTAATGAAAAACTGTTTTTT CASSPSGSTNEKLFF
. TRBJ1-5 . TRBV6-6 TGTGCCAGCAGTTACCGTCAGGAATATAGCAATCAGCCCCAGCATTTT CASSYRQEYSNQPQHF
. TRBJ2-7 once TRBV4-2 TGTGCCAGCAGCCAAGAGGTTCCGGGGGTGACTGACGAGCAGTACTTC CASSQEVPGVTDEQYF
TRBD1 TRBJ2-7 . TRBV30 TGTGCCTGGAGCAGGGACAGGGTTGACGAGCAGTACTTC CAWSRDRVDEQYF
. TRBJ1-6 . TRBV5-6 TGTGCCAGCAGCCTCCCGGCGGATAATTCACCCCTCCACTTT CASSLPADNSPLHF
. TRBJ2-5 . TRBV6-5 TGTGCCAGCAGTTACTCGATAACGGGAGAGACCCAGTACTTC CASSYSITGETQYF